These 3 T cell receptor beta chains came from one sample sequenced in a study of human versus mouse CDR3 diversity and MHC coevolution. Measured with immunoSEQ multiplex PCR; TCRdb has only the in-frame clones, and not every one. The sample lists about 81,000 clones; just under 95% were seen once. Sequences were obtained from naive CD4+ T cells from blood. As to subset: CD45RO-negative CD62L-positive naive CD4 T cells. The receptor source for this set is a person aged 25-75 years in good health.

Here the CDR3 reads CASSPLTEAFF. CDR3 coding DNA: TGTGCCAGCAGTCCCCTAACTGAAGCTTTCTTT. V usage is TRBV28 and J usage is TRBJ1-1, with D unclear. V lost 5 bases and J lost 5, with 6 bases in between. The germline V gene has CDR1 MDHEN and CDR2 SYDVKM. CDR3 size: 11 residues.

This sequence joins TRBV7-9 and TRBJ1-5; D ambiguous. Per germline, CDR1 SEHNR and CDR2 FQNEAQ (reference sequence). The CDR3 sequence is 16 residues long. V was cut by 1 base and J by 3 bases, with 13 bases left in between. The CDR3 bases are TGTGCCAGCAGCTTAGTACCTGGGCCGATCAATCAGCCCCAGCATTTT. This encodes CASSLVPGPINQPQHF.

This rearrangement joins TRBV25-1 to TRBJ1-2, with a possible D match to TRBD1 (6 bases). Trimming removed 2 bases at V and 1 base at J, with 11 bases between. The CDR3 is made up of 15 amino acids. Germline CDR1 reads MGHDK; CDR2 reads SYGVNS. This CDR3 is CASSEKGVINYGYTF. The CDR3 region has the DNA TGTGCCAGCAGTGAAAAGGGGGTGATTAACTATGGCTACACCTTC.